This T cell receptor beta chain was profiled in a study of CD8+CD57+ T cells in acquired aplastic anemia. Background on the study: Mean yield of DNA from sorted CD4+ and CD8+ cells was approximately 3 ug.

Germline loops: CDR1 MNHEY, CDR2 SVGAGI. This CDR3 spans 15 amino acids. V was shortened by 2 bases and J by 0 bases, with 10 bases between the two germline ends. Sequencing involved patients with CD8+CD57+ cell expansion previously shown by flow cytometry. Blood came from patients not yet given any therapy. Genomic DNA served as template for TCR beta VDJ and CDR3 profiling. TCRdb redid the calling of the reads with MiXCR, one entry per CDR3 protein. The sample gives approximately 150,000 distinct CDR3 sequences, roughly 43% of which show up once; 1.1% is in the top ten. This clonotype has just one count. Antigen unknown. Study outcomes and limitations: Approximately 28 CD8+ CDR3 sequences were shared between patients and controls.

Sequenced input: sorted CD4+, CD8+, or CD8+CD57+ T cells (not recorded which) from PBMCs. The chain combines TRBV6-5 with TRBJ2-5; TRBD2 is a possible D gene (7 bases). This TCR came from a human donor with aplastic anemia. As DNA, the CDR3 is TGTGCCAGCAGTTACGGGGGGGCAAACCAAGAGACCCAGTACTTC. It specifies CASSYGGANQETQYF.